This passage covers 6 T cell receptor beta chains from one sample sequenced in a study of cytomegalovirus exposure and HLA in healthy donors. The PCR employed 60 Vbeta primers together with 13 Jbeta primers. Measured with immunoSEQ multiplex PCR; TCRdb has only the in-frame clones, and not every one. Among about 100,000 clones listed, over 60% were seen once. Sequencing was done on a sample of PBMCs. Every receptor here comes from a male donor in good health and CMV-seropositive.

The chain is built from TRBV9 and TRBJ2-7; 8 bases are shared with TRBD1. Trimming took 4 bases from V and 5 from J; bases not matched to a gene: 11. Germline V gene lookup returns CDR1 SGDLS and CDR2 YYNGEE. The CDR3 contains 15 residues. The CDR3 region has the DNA TGTGCCAGCAGCCCACTTGACAGGGGAGTCAACGAGCAGTACTTC. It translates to CASSPLDRGVNEQYF.

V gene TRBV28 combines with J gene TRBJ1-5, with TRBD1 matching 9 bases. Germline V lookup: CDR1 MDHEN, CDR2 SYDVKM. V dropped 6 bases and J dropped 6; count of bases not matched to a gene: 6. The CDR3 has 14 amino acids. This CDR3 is CASRTTGGFQPQHF. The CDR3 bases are TGTGCCAGCAGAACTACAGGGGGCTTTCAGCCCCAGCATTTT.

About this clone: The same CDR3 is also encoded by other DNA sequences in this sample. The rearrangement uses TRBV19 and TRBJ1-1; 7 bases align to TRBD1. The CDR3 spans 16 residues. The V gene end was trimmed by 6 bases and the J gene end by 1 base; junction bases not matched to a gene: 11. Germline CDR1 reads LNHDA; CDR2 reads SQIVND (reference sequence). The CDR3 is CASRPRAGGRNTEAFF. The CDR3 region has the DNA TGTGCCAGTAGACCCCGGGCAGGGGGAAGGAACACTGAAGCTTTCTTT.

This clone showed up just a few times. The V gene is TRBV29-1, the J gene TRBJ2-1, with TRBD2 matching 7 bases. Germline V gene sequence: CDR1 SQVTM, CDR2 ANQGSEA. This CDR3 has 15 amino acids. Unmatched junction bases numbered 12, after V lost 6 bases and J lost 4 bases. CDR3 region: CSVLTGGSGYNEQFF. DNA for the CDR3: TGCAGCGTCCTCACGGGCGGGAGTGGGTACAATGAGCAGTTCTTC.

The CDR3 DNA sequence: TGCGCCAGCAGCCCCAGGTGGAGGGGTGCGGATACGCAGTATTTT. Translating it yields CASSPRWRGADTQYF. The gene calls are TRBV4-3 and TRBJ2-3; D might be TRBD2 (6 bases). CDR3 length equals 15 residues. CDR1 is LGHNA, CDR2 YSLEER, per germline. V was shortened by 4 bases and J by 6 bases, with 17 bases between the two germline ends.

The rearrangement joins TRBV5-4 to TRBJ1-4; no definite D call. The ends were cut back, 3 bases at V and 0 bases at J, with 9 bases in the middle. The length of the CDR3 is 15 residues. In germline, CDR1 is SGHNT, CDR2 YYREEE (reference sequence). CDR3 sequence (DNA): TGTGCCAGCAGCTCGGACTTATCAACTAATGAAAAACTGTTTTTT. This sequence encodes CASSSDLSTNEKLFF. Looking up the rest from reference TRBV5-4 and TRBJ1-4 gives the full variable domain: ETGVTQSPTHLIKTRGQQVTLRCSSQSGHNTVSWYQQALGQGPQFIFQYYREEENGRGNFPPRFSGLQFPNYSSELNVNALELDDSALYLCASSSDLSTNEKLFFGSGTQLSVL.